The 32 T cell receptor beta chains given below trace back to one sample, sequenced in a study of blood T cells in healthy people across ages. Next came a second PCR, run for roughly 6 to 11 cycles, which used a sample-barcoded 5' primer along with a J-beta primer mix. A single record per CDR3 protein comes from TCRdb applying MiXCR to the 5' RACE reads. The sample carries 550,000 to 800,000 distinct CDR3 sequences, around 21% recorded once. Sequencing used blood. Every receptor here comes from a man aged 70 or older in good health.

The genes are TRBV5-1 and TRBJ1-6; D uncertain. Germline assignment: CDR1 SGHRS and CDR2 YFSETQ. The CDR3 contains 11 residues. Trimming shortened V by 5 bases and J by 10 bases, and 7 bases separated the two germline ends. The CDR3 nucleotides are TGCGCCAGCAGGCGGGTCTCACCCCTCCACTTT. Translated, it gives CASRRVSPLHF.

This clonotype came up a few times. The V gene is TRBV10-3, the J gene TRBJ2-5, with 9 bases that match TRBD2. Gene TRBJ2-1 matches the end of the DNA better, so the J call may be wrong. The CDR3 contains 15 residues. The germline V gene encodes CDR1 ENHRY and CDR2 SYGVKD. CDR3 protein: CAISAPGLAPNEQFF. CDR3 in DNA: TGTGCCATCAGTGCCCCGGGACTAGCTCCCAATGAGCAGTTCTTC.

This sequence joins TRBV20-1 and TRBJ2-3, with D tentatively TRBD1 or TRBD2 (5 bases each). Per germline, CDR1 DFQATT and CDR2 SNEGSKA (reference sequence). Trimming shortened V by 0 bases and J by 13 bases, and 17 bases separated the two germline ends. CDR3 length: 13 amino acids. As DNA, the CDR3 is TGCAGTGCTAGAGATCCGACTCTATTGGGGGAGTATTTT. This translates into CSARDPTLLGEYF.

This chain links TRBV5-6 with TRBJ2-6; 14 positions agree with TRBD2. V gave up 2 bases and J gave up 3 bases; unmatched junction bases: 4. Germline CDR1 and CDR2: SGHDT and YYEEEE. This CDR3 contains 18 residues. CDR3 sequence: CASSFRLAGGSGANVLTF. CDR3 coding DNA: TGTGCCAGCAGCTTTAGACTAGCGGGAGGGAGTGGGGCCAACGTCCTGACTTTC.

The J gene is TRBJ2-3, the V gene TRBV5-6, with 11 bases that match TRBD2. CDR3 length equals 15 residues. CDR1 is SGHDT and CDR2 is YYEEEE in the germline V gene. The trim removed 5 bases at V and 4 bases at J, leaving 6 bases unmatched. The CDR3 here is CASRISGRAPDTQYF. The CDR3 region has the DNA TGTGCCAGCAGAATTAGCGGGAGGGCCCCAGATACGCAGTATTTT.

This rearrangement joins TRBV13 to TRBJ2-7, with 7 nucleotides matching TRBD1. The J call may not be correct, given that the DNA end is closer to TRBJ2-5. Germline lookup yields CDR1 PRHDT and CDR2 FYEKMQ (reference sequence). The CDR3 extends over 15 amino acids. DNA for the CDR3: TGTGCCAGCAGCCCCCCGTCAACAGGGGTGGCGACCCAGTACTTC. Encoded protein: CASSPPSTGVATQYF.

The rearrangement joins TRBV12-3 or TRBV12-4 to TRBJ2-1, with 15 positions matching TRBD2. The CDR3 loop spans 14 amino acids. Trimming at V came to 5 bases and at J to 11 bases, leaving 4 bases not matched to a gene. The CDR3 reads CASSGTSGRIKQFF. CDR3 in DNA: TGTGCCAGCAGTGGGACTAGCGGGAGGATTAAGCAGTTCTTC.

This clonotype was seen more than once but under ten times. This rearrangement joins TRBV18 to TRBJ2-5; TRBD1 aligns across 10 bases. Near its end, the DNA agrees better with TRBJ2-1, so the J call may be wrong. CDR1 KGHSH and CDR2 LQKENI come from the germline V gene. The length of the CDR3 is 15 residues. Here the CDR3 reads CASSIRTGGDNEQFF. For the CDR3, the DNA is TGTGCCAGCTCAATCCGGACAGGGGGGGATAATGAGCAGTTCTTC.

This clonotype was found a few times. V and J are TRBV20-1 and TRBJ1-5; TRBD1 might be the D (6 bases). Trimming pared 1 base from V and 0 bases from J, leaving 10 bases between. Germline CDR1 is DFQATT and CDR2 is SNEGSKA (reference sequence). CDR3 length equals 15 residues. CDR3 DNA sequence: TGCAGTGCTAGAGGTGCAGGGGATAGCAATCAGCCCCAGCATTTT. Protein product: CSARGAGDSNQPQHF.

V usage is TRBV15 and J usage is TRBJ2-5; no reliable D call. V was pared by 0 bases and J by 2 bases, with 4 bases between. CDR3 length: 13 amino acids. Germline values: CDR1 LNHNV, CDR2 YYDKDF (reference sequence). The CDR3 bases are TGTGCCACCAGCAGAGATATGCAAGAGACCCAGTACTTC. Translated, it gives CATSRDMQETQYF.

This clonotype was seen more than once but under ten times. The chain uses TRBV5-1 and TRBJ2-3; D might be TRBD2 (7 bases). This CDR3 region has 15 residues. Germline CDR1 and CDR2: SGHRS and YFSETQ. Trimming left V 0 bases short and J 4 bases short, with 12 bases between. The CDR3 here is CASSLGSGGPDTQYF. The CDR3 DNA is TGCGCCAGCAGCTTGGGGTCGGGGGGCCCAGATACGCAGTATTTT.

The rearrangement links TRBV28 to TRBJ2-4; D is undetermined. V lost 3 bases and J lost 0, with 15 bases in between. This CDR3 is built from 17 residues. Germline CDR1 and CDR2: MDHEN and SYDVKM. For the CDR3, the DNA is TGTGCCAGCAGTTTTAGATCGCAGATACTAGCCAAAAACATTCAGTACTTC. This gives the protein CASSFRSQILAKNIQYF.

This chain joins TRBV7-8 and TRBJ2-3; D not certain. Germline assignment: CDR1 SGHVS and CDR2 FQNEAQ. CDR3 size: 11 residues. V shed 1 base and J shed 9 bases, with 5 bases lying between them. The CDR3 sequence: CASSLGSTQYF. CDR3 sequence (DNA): TGTGCCAGCAGCTTAGGGTCAACGCAGTATTTT.

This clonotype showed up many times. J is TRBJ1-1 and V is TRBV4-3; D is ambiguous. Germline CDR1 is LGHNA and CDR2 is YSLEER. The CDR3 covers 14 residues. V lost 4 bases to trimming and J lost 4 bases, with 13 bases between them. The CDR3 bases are TGCGCCAGCAGCCCCCTCCCTACTGGCACTGAAGCTTTCTTT. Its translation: CASSPLPTGTEAFF.

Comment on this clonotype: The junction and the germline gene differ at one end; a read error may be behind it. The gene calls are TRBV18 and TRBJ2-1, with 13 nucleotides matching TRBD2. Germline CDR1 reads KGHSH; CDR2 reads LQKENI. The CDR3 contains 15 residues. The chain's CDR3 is CASSPPTSGRVEQFF. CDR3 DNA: TGCGCCAGCTCACCACCCACTAGCGGGAGGGTTGAGCAGTTCTTC.

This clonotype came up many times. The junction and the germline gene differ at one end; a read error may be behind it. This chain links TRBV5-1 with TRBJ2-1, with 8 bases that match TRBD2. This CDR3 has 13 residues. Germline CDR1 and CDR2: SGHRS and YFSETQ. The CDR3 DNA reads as TGTGCCAGCAGCTTAGGACTAGCTAATGAGCAGTTCTTC. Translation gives CASSLGLANEQFF.

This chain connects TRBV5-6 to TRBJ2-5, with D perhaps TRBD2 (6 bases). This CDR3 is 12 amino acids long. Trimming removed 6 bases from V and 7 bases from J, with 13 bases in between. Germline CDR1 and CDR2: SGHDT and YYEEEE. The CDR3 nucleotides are TGTGCCAGCACCCGGGAGTACTCGACCCAGTACTTC. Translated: CASTREYSTQYF.

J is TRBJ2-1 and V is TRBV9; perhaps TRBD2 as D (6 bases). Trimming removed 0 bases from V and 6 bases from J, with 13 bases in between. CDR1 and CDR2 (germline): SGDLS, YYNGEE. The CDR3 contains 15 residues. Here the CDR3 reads CASSVGRGQGNEQFF. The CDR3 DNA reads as TGTGCCAGCAGCGTAGGGCGGGGCCAGGGCAATGAGCAGTTCTTC.

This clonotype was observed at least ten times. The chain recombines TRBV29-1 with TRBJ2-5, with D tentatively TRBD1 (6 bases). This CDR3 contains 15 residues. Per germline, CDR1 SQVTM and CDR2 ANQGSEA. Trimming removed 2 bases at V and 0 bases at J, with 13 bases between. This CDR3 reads CSVETGTSYQETQYF. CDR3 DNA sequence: TGCAGCGTTGAAACCGGGACATCGTACCAAGAGACCCAGTACTTC.

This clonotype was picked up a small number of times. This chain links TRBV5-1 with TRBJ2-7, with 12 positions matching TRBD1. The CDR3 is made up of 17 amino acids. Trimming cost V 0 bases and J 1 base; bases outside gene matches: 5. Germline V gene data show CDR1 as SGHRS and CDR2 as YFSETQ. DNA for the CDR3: TGCGCCAGCAGCTTGGGCCCGGGACAGGGGGCATCCTACGAGCAGTACTTC. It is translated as CASSLGPGQGASYEQYF.

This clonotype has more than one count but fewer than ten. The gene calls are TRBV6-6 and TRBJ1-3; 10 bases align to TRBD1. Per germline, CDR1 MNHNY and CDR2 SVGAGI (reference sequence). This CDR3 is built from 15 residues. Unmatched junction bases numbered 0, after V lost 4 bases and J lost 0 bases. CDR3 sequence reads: CASSWTGGSGNTIYF. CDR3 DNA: TGTGCCAGCAGTTGGACAGGGGGCTCTGGAAACACCATATATTTT.

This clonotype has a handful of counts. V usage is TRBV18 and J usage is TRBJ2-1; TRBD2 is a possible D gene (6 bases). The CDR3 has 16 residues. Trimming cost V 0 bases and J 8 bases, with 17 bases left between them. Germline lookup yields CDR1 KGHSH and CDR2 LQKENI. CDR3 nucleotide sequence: TGTGCCAGCTCACCACCGGTATCCGGGGGTCGCGATGAGCAGTTCTTC. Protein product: CASSPPVSGGRDEQFF. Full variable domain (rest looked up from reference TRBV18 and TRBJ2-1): NAGVMQNPRHLVRRRGQEARLRCSPMKGHSHVYWYRQLPEEGLKFMVYLQKENIIDESGMPKERFSAEFPKEGPSILRIQQVVRGDSAAYFCASSPPVSGGRDEQFFGPGTRLTVL.

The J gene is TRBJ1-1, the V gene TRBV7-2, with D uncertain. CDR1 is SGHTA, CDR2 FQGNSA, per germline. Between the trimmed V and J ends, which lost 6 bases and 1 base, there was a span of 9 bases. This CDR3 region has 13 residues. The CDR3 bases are TGTGCCAGCAGGAGACGACCGAACACTGAAGCTTTCTTT. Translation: CASRRRPNTEAFF. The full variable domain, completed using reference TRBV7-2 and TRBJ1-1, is GAGVSQSPSNKVTEKGKDVELRCDPISGHTALYWYRQSLGQGLEFLIYFQGNSAPDKSGLPSDRFSAERTGGSVSTLTIQRTQQEDSAVYLCASRRRPNTEAFFGQGTRLTVV.

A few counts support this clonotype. The CDR3 coding sequence is TGTGCCAGCAGCCCATACGCCAGCGGGAGGGTGAATGAGCAGTTCTTC. Its protein product is CASSPYASGRVNEQFF. The J gene is TRBJ2-1, the V gene TRBV7-3; TRBD2 matches at 10 bases. Germline V gene data show CDR1 as SGHTA and CDR2 as FQGTGA. The CDR3 sequence is 16 residues long. Losses at the gene ends were 5 bases for V and 7 bases for J; bases not matched to a gene: 11. Full variable domain (missing parts from reference TRBV7-3 and TRBJ2-1): GAGVSQTPSNKVTEKGKYVELRCDPISGHTALYWYRQSLGQGPEFLIYFQGTGAADDSGLPNDRFFAVRPEGSVSTLKIQRTERGDSAVYLCASSPYASGRVNEQFFGPGTRLTVL.

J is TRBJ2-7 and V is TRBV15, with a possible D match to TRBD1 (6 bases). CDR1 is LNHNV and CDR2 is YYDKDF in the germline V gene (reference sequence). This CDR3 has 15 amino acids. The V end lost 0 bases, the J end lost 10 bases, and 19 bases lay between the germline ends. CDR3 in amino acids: CATSRDGTREETQYF. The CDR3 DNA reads TGTGCCACCAGCAGAGATGGGACACGCGAAGAGACTCAGTACTTC.

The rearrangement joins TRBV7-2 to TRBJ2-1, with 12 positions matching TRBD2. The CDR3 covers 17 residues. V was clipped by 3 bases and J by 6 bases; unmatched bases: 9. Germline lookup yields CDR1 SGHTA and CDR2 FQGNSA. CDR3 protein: CASSFLRTSGVINEQFF. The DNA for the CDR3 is TGTGCCAGCAGCTTTCTTCGGACTAGCGGGGTTATCAATGAGCAGTTCTTC.

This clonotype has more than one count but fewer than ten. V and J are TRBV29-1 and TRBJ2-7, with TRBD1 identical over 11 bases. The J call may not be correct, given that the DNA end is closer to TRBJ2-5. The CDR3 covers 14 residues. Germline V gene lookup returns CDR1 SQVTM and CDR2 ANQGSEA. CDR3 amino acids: CSVEGTGGQETQYF. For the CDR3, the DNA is TGCAGCGTTGAGGGGACAGGGGGCCAAGAGACCCAGTACTTC.

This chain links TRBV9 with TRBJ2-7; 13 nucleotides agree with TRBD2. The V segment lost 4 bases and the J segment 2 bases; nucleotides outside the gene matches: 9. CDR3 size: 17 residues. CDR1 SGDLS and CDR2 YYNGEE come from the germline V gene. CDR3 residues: CASSPEGTSGNTYEQYF. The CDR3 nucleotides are TGTGCCAGCAGCCCAGAAGGGACTAGCGGGAACACCTACGAGCAGTACTTC.

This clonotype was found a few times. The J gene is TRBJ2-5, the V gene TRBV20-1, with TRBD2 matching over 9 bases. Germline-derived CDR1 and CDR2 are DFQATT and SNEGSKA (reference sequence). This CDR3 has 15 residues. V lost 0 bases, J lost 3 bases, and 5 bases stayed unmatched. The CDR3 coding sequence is TGCAGTGCTAGAGATCGAATAGCGGGAGAAGAGACCCAGTACTTC. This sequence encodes CSARDRIAGEETQYF.

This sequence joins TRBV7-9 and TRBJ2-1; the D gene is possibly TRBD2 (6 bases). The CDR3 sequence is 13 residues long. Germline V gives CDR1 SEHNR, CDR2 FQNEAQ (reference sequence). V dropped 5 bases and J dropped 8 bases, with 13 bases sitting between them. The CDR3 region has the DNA TGTGCCAGCAGCCGGGACTCCTATTATGAGCAGTTCTTC. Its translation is CASSRDSYYEQFF.

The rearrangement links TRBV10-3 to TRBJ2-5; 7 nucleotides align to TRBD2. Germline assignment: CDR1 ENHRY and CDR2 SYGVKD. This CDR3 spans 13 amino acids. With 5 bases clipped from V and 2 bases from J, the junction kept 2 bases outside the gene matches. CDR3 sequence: CAISPAGQETQYF. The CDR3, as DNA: TGTGCCATCAGTCCAGCGGGACAAGAGACCCAGTACTTC.

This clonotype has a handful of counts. This CDR3 reads CSAKNSGTASYNEQFF. DNA of the CDR3: TGCAGTGCTAAAAATAGCGGGACTGCCTCCTACAATGAGCAGTTCTTC. V usage is TRBV20-1 and J usage is TRBJ2-1, with 8 bases identical to TRBD2. Trimming cost V 4 bases and J 0 bases; bases outside gene matches: 8. The CDR3 is 16 amino acids. Germline loops: CDR1 DFQATT, CDR2 SNEGSKA (reference sequence).